The TCR beta chain described here comes from a study of T cells in Graves' hyperthyroidism and ophthalmopathy (dated by TCRdb to between 2018 and 2020). At the level of the whole study: To identify TCR V-J signatures that set the groups apart, the researchers used a discovery cohort of more than 95 patients, made up of fewer than 50 with Graves' ophthalmopathy and 57 with stable Graves' hyperthyroidism. Prospective prediction of ophthalmopathy was tested in an independent validation cohort of about 19 hyperthyroidism patients and 17 patients who later progressed to ophthalmopathy. The approximately 100 discovery patients were divided at random into training and test sets in a 7:3 ratio. The study also compared thyroid tissue and blood T-cell repertoires from a handful of Graves' hyperthyroidism patients. After sampling, hyperthyroidism patients received methimazole starting at 30 mg daily, and ophthalmopathy patients received high-dose intravenous methylprednisolone. According to the paper, TCR Vbeta CDR3 sequencing was carried out on roughly 130 peripheral blood samples, which came from fewer than 50 ophthalmopathy, around 75 hyperthyroidism and 17 progressor patients.

Amplification of TCR beta CDR3 regions was carried out from RNA transcripts. The TCR CDR3 was subjected to a first round of RT-PCR using the HTBI primer set and the Qiagen OneStep RT-PCR kit. A second multiplex PCR round built the libraries, followed by size selection and purification. Paired-end sequencing of the libraries was performed with 100 bp reads on an Illumina HiSeq2000. As for the original processing: SOAPnuke was used to process the raw data, with reads discarded if the reads contained adapters or uncalled bases, had a mean Phred below 15, or lacked an exact constant-primer or identifier match. High-quality paired reads were merged with COPE v1.2.5, and unique nucleotide sequences were defined as clonotypes. MiTCR v1.1 was used to align the clonotypes against IMGT TRBV, TRBD and TRBJ reference segments. The analysis included only V-J combinations with a frequency above 0.0001, which together covered 99.2% of the repertoires. The TCS score was defined as the ratio of F50 (clonal expansion) to E x V (chaos), calculated using BLOSUM62-based TCRdist between CDR3 peptides within each V-J. Welch's t-statistics and random forest reduced roughly 500 V-J features to about 13, which were used in a naive Bayes classifier (R e1071). Thyroid-blood repertoire similarity was quantified with the Morisita-Horn index. Starting from the raw public reads, TCRdb applied fastp trimming at Q25, assembled clones with MiXCR and retained in-frame beta chains. Rows are combined by CDR3 protein, so each entry shows the most common genes and DNA. TCRdb's processing, not the authors', yielded these V and J calls. Within this sample are hundreds of thousands of distinct CDR3 sequences, with 45% of them counted one time only. The ten largest clonotypes hold approximately 7.2% of the sample.

General conclusions and limits of the study: Blood samples also contained most of the expanded thyroid clonotypes (frequency above 0.001), which suggests that blood repertoires may reflect thyroid immune responses. Sample size was not statistically predetermined, and blinding of investigators to group allocation was not performed. In validation, the model predicted progression to ophthalmopathy a median of approximately 6.3 months before onset, with roughly 71% sensitivity and 72.22% specificity. A 13 V-J signature model separated ophthalmopathy from stable hyperthyroidism, with roughly 88% sensitivity and just under 84% specificity in cross-validation and 80%/75% in testing.

Taken from the germline V gene, the CDR1 and CDR2 loops are MGHDK and SYGVNS. Trimming leaves V shorter by 4 bases and J shorter by 8 bases, with the junction holding 10 bases beyond the gene matches. The CDR3 runs 16 amino acids, cysteine and phenylalanine included. Only the CDR3 region is kept as DNA, spanning 48 bases read in frame from base 1. As for this clonotype: Its antigen has not been determined. Qualities for individual bases were not recorded, and no much larger clone is one base off.

Any patient with an uncontrolled infection, another autoimmune disease, pregnancy or lactation was excluded. Diagnoses were based on clinical symptoms, serum thyroxine and TRAb, thyroid ultrasound and orbital computed tomography. Total RNA was extracted with Trizol reagent, and quality was checked on an Agilent 2100 Bioanalyzer. The TCR sequence derives from an adult man with Graves' disease, either hyperthyroidism or ophthalmopathy (not recorded which). Specimen: peripheral blood or thyroid tissue (not recorded which). The V gene is TRBV25-1 and the J gene is TRBJ1-6, with 8 central nucleotides matching TRBD1. The encoded CDR3 is CASSASGGRSYSPLHF. The DNA is TGTGCCAGCAGTGCCTCAGGGGGCAGAAGTTATTCACCCCTCCACTTT.